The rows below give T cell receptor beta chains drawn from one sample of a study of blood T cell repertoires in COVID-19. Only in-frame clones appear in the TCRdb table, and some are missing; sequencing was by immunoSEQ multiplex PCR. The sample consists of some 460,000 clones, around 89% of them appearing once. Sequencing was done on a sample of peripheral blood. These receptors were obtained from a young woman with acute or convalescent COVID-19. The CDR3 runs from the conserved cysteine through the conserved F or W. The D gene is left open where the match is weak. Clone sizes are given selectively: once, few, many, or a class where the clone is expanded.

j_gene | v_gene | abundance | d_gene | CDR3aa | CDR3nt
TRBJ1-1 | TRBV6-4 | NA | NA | CASSATSDTEAFF | TGTGCCAGCAGTGCCACGAGTGACACTGAAGCTTTCTTT
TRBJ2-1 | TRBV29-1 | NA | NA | CSVGPRHEQFF | TGCAGCGTTGGCCCTAGGCATGAGCAGTTCTTC
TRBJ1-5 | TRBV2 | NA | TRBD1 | CASRGGQVNQPQHF | TGTGCCAGCAGGGGGGGACAGGTTAATCAGCCCCAGCATTTT
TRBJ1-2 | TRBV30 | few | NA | CAWSVHTANYGYTF | TGTGCCTGGAGTGTCCATACAGCTAACTATGGCTACACCTTC
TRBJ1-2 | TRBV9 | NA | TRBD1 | CASSAPTGGESYGYTF | TGTGCCAGCAGCGCCCCGACAGGGGGCGAAAGCTATGGCTACACCTTC
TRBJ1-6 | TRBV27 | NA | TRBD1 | CASTQTGFNSPLHF | TGTGCCAGCACCCAGACAGGGTTTAATTCACCCCTCCACTTT
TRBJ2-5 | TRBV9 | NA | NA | CASSVTTRLGETQYF | TGTGCCAGCAGCGTAACGACAAGGCTGGGTGAGACCCAGTACTTC
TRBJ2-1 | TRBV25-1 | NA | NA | CASSEGGGYHEQFF | TGTGCCAGCAGTGAAGGCGGAGGGTACCATGAGCAGTTCTTC
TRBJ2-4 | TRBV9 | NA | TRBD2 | CASSVASGGTQYF | TGTGCCAGCAGCGTAGCGTCGGGGGGGACTCAGTACTTC
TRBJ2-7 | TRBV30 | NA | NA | CAHGPWGEIYEQYF | TGTGCCCACGGACCGTGGGGCGAGATCTACGAGCAGTACTTC
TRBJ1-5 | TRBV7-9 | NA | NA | CASSLTGDQPQHF | TGTGCCAGCAGCCTCACAGGAGATCAGCCCCAGCATTTT
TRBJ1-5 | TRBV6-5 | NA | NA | CASMGGFSNQPQHF | TGTGCCAGCATGGGGGGTTTTAGCAATCAGCCCCAGCATTTT
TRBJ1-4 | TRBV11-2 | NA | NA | CASTGKDGATNEKLFF | TGTGCCAGCACCGGAAAGGACGGGGCAACTAATGAAAAACTGTTTTTT
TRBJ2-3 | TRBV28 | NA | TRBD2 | CASSTPLHGTTQAITQYF | TGTGCCAGCAGTACCCCTCTACACGGGACTACACAGGCAATTACGCAGTATTTT
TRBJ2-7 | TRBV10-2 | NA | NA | CASIDTAYEQYF | TGCGCCAGCATCGACACCGCCTACGAGCAGTACTTC
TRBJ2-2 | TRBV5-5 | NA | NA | CASSLSNSLTGELFF | TGTGCCAGCAGCTTGTCGAACAGCCTCACCGGGGAGCTGTTTTTT
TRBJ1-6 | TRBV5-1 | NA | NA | CASSLVSREGSPLHF | TGCGCCAGCAGCTTGGTATCCAGGGAAGGTTCACCCCTCCACTTT
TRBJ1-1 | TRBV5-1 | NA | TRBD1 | CASSLLTQGAEAFF | TGCGCCAGCAGCTTGCTAACCCAGGGGGCTGAAGCTTTCTTT
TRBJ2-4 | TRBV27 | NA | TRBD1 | CASRKQGGYIQYF | TGTGCCAGCAGGAAACAGGGGGGATACATTCAGTACTTC
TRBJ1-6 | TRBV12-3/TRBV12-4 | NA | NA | CASSRENSPLHF | TGTGCCAGCAGCAGGGAAAATTCACCCCTCCACTTT
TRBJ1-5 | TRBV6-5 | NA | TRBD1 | CASIGTGLSNQPQHF | TGTGCCAGCATTGGGACAGGGCTTAGCAATCAGCCCCAGCATTTT
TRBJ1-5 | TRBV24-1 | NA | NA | CATSDLPGGPGARGRHNQPQHF | TGTGCCACCAGTGATTTGCCGGGGGGGCCAGGGGCCCGGGGGAGGCACAATCAGCCCCAGCATTTT
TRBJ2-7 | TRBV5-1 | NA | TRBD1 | CASSEDRYYEQYF | TGCGCCAGCAGCGAGGACAGGTACTACGAGCAGTACTTC
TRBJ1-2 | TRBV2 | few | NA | CASILTRGMEGYTF | TGTGCCAGCATTTTGACCAGGGGTATGGAGGGCTACACCTTC
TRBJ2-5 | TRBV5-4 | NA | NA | CASSSMGGAQETQYF | TGTGCCAGCAGCTCCATGGGGGGGGCTCAAGAGACCCAGTACTTC
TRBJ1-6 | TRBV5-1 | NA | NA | CASSLEAFYNSPLHF | TGCGCCAGCAGCTTGGAAGCATTCTATAATTCACCCCTCCACTTT
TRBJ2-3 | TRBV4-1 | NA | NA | CASSQDRRATRDTDTQYF | TGCGCCAGCAGCCAAGATCGTCGGGCCACCAGGGATACAGATACGCAGTATTTT
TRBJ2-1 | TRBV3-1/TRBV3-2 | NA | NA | CASSQSSNPNNEQFF | TGTGCCAGCAGCCAAAGCTCAAACCCGAACAATGAGCAGTTCTTC
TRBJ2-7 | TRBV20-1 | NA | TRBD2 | CSASDERGSSYEQYF | TGCAGTGCTAGTGACGAGCGGGGGAGCTCCTACGAGCAGTACTTC
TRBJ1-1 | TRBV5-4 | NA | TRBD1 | CASSPDRGRVAEAFF | TGTGCCAGCAGCCCGGACAGGGGGCGAGTCGCTGAAGCTTTCTTT
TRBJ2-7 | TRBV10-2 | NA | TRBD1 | CASNGQGKGEQYF | TGCGCCAGCAATGGACAGGGTAAAGGCGAGCAGTACTTC
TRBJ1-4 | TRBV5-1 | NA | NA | CASSLMMSGEKLFF | TGCGCCAGCAGCTTGATGATGAGCGGTGAAAAACTGTTTTTT
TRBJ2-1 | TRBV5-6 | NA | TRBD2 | CASSLPLADEQFF | TGTGCCAGCAGCTTGCCTCTAGCGGATGAGCAGTTCTTC
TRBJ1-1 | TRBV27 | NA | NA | CASSFTGRVTEAFF | TGTGCCAGCAGTTTTACGGGTCGGGTCACTGAAGCTTTCTTT
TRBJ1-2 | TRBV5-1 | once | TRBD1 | CASSLEGTGGHGYTF | TGCGCCAGCAGCTTGGAAGGGACAGGGGGTCATGGCTACACCTTC
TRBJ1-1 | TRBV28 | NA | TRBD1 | CASSRDRGYTEAFF | TGTGCCAGCAGCCGGGACAGGGGTTACACTGAAGCTTTCTTT
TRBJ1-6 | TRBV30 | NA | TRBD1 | CAWSKPGQGFSPLHF | TGTGCCTGGAGTAAACCGGGACAGGGCTTTTCACCCCTCCACTTT
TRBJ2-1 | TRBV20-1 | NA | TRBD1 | CSASLRDRRNEQFF | TGCAGTGCTAGTCTTCGGGACAGACGGAATGAGCAGTTCTTC
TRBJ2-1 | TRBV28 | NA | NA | CASSSRGYEQFF | TGTGCCAGCAGTTCCCGGGGATATGAGCAGTTCTTC
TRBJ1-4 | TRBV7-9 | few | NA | CASSLGQLATNEKLFF | TGTGCCAGCAGCTTAGGACAGCTTGCAACTAATGAAAAACTGTTTTTT
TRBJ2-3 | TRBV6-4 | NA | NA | CASSEEGGSPDTQYF | TGTGCCAGCAGTGAAGAGGGGGGGAGTCCAGATACGCAGTATTTT
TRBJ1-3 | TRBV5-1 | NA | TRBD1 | CASSLFSGQGNTIYF | TGCGCCAGCAGCTTGTTCTCGGGACAGGGAAACACCATATATTTT
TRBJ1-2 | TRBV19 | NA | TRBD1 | CASSAGQGSLYGYTF | TGTGCCAGTAGTGCGGGACAGGGGTCTCTCTATGGCTACACCTTC
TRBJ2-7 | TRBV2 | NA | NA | CASSDNRRSYEQYF | TGTGCCAGCAGTGATAACAGACGTTCCTACGAGCAGTACTTC
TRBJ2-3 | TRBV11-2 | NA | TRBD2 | CASSAGTSGGRGNTDTQYF | TGTGCCAGCAGCGCAGGGACTAGCGGGGGCCGAGGAAACACAGATACGCAGTATTTT
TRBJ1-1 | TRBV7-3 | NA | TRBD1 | CASSDRESSDEAFF | TGTGCCAGCAGCGACAGGGAGTCTTCCGATGAAGCTTTCTTT
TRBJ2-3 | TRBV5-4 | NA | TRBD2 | CASSRGTSGVTDTQYF | TGTGCCAGCAGCCGTGGGACTAGCGGGGTCACAGATACGCAGTATTTT
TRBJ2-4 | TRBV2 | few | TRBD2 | CASKAGGGAKNIQYF | TGTGCCAGCAAAGCGGGGGGTGGGGCCAAAAACATTCAGTACTTC
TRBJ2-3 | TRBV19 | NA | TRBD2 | CASSIGGGADTQYF | TGTGCCAGTAGTATTGGCGGGGGGGCGGATACGCAGTATTTT
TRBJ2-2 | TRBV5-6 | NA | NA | CASSQGLYTGELFF | TGTGCCAGCAGCCAGGGACTGTACACCGGGGAGCTGTTTTTT
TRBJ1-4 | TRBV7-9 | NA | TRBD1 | CASSLKVAGGNEKLFF | TGTGCCAGCAGCTTAAAAGTGGCAGGGGGCAATGAAAAACTGTTTTTT
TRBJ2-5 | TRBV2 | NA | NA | CASSVPAAGTQYF | TGTGCCAGCAGTGTGCCCGCTGCGGGGACCCAGTACTTC
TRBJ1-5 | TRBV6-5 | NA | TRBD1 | CASSHGQDNNQPQHF | TGTGCCAGCAGTCACGGACAGGATAACAATCAGCCCCAGCATTTT
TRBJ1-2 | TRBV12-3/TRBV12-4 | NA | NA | CASSSTGYGYTF | TGTGCCAGCAGTTCGACGGGTTATGGCTACACCTTC
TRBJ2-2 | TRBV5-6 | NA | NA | CASSTSRSGLNTGELFF | TGTGCCAGCAGCACCAGCCGTAGCGGACTGAACACCGGGGAGCTGTTTTTT
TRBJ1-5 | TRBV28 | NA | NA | CASSLSSGYNQPQHF | TGTGCCAGCAGTTTAAGTTCAGGATACAATCAGCCCCAGCATTTT